Given below is one TCR beta chain in context. Its antigen is undetermined. The CDR3 has 16 residues. CDR1 is SGHTA and CDR2 is FQGTGA in the germline V gene. V dropped 1 base and J dropped 1 base, with 14 bases sitting between them. The record originates from a study of cytomegalovirus exposure and HLA in healthy donors. PCR employed 60 Vbeta and 13 Jbeta primers. Original processing notes: Later analysis identified some 88 million unique TCR beta chains, some 10 million shared. Data came from immunoSEQ multiplex PCR; TCRdb stores just in-frame clones and leaves some out. That table furnishes V, J and clone size, whereas the DNA furnished D and trimming. In the table there are 100,000 to 150,000 clones, 55% to 75% of which are singletons. Study-level results: A later analysis reportedly identified an Asian-associated ancestry cluster as carrying fewer N-insertions than the approximately 640-donor mean. A missense DCLRE1C variant was associated with V- and J-gene trimming of TCR beta chains in a later analysis, and an independent cohort replicated the association. Reportedly, HLA-A and HLA-B alleles of most subjects were accurately predicted from TCR beta.

The chain combines TRBV7-3 with TRBJ2-7, with D possibly matching TRBD2 (6 bases). Specimen: PBMCs. The TCR was taken from a human donor in good health. The DNA for the CDR3 is TGTGCCAGCAGCTTAAATGGCGGGGAGGCTTCCTACGAGCAGTACTTC. Protein: CASSLNGGEASYEQYF.